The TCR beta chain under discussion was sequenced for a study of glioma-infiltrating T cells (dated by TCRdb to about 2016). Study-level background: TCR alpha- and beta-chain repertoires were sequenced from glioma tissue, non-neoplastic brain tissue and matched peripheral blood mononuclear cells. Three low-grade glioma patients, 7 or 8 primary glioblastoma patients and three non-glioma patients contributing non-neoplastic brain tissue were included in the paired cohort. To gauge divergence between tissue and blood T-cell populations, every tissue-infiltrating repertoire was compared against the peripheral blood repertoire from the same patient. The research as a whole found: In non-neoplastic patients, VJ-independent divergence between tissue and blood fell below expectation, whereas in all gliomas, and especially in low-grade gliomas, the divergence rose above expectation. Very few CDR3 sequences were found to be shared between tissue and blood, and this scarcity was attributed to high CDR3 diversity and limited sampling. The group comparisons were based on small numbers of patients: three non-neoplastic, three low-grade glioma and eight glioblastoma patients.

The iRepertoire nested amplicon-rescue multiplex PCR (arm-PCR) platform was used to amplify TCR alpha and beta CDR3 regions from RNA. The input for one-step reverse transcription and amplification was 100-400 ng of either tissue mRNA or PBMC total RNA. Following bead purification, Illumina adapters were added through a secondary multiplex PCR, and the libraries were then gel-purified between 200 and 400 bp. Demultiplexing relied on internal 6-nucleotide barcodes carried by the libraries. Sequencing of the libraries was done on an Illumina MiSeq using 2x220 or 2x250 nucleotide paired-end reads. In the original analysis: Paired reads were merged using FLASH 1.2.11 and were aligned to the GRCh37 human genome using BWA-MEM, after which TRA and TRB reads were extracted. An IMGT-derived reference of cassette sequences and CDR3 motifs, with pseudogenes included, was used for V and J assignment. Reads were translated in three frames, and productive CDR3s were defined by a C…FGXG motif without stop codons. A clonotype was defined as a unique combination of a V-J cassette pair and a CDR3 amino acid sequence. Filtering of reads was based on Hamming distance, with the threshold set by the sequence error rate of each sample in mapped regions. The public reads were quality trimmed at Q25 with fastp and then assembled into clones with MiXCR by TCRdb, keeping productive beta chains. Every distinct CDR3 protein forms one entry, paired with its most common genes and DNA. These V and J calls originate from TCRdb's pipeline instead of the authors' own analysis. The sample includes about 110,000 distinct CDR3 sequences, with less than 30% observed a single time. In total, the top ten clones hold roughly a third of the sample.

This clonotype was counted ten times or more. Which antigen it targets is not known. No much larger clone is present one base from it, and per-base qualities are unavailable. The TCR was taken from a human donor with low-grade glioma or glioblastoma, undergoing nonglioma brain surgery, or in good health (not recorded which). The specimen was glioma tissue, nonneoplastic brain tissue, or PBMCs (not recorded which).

The CDR3 has the sequence CASGQHQPQHF. DNA sequence: TGTGCCAGCGGACAGCATCAGCCCCAGCATTTT. The chain links TRBV6-2 or TRBV6-3 with TRBJ1-5; TRBD1 is perhaps the D gene, given 6 matching bases. The CDR3 sequence holds 11 residues, the cysteine and phenylalanine included. The only DNA kept is the CDR3, 33 bases in frame from the first base. V drops 8 bases and J drops 5 bases, leaving 7 bases in between. From the germline V gene, CDR1 is MNHEY and CDR2 is SVGEGT.